This TCR beta chain was captured by sequencing in a study of cytomegalovirus exposure and HLA in healthy donors. Turning to the study itself: A later analysis reported the 120 or so validation repertoires used the same platform as the 550 to 700 first-cohort repertoires.

Only in-frame clones appear in the TCRdb table, and some are missing; sequencing was by immunoSEQ multiplex PCR. The table includes roughly 75,000 clones, around four fifths detected once. With respect to this clone: Its target is unknown.

General study points: Reportedly, diagnosis of cytomegalovirus status by the classifier showed high specificity and sensitivity. Most TCRs appeared rarely, but some public TCRs recurred in many donors.

CDR3 size: 14 residues. Germline values: CDR1 LNHDA, CDR2 SQIVND (reference sequence). V gave up 5 bases and J gave up 7 bases; unmatched junction bases: 4. The chain joins TRBV19 to TRBJ1-4; TRBD1 matches 10 bases. The TCR originated in a man younger than 45 in good health and CMV-seronegative. The sample taken for sequencing was PBMCs. In nucleotides, the CDR3 is TGTGCCAGTAGTCCGACAGGGGGCCGTGAAAAACTGTTTTTT. Translated: CASSPTGGREKLFF.